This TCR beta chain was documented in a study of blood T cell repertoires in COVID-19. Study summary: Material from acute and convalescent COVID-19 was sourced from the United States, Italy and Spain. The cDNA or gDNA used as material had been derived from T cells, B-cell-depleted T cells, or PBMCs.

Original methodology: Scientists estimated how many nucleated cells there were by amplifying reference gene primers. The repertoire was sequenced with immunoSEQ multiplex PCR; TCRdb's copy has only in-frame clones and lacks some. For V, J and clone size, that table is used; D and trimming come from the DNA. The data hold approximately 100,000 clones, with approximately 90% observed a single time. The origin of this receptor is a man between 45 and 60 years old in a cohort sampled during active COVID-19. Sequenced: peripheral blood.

The CDR3 sequence is CASSSTGQGGNGYTF. The DNA for the CDR3 is TGTGCCAGCAGCTCCACCGGACAGGGCGGCAATGGCTACACCTTC. The rearrangement uses TRBV5-6 and TRBJ1-2; 8 bases are shared with TRBD1. The germline CDR1 and CDR2 sequences are SGHDT and YYEEEE. The CDR3 has 15 residues. The V gene end was trimmed by 3 bases and the J gene end by 6 bases; junction bases not matched to a gene: 10.